This T cell receptor (beta chain) appears in the sequencing data of a study of early T cells in non-severe SARS-CoV-2 infection. J was trimmed by 1 base and V by 6 bases; bases with no gene match: 16. The V gene's germline CDR1 is MNHNY and CDR2 SVGAGI (reference sequence). There are 19 residues in the CDR3. Tagging with unique molecular identifiers was applied to individual cDNA molecules. A single record per CDR3 protein comes from TCRdb applying MiXCR to the 5' RACE reads. The table has tens of thousands of distinct CDR3 sequences, more than 12% seen once. This TCR was recovered from an adult who was a healthcare worker with PCR-confirmed SARS-CoV-2 infection or an uninfected control (not recorded which). The V and J genes are TRBV6-6 and TRBJ2-5; the match to TRBD2 covers 11 bases. Here the sequenced sample was whole blood, taken at baseline. The CDR3 bases are TGTGCCAGCAGCCCACTCTCTTTTAGCGGGAGGGATAGCCAAGAGACCCAGTACTTC. This encodes CASSPLSFSGRDSQETQYF.